This is a list of T cell receptor beta chains from one sample in a study of blood T cell repertoires in COVID-19. TCRdb's copy holds only in-frame clones and misses some; the assay was immunoSEQ multiplex PCR. Seen here are approximately 140,000 clones, 70% to 80% observed once, and the top ten hold over 15%. Sequencing was carried out using peripheral blood. Receptor source: a man aged 50 or older with acute or convalescent COVID-19. Both conserved end residues are part of each CDR3. Each record gives: CDR3 DNA, CDR3 protein, clone size, CDR3 length, J gene, D gene, V gene. The D gene is left open where the match is weak. Part of the rows lack a size; the others show once, few, many or a class for expanded clones.

CDR3 DNA: TGTGCCAGTAGTGCGGACAAGAACACTGAAGCTTTCTTT
CDR3 protein: CASSADKNTEAFF
clone size: few
CDR3 length: 13
J gene: TRBJ1-1
D gene: .
V gene: TRBV19

CDR3 DNA: TGTGCCAGCAGTTTAGGAGTCGGCTCCTACGAGCAGTACTTC
CDR3 protein: CASSLGVGSYEQYF
clone size: .
CDR3 length: 14
J gene: TRBJ2-7
D gene: .
V gene: TRBV27

CDR3 DNA: TGCAGCGTTGGACGGACAGTCGGGTCTGAAGCTTTCTTT
CDR3 protein: CSVGRTVGSEAFF
clone size: .
CDR3 length: 13
J gene: TRBJ1-1
D gene: .
V gene: TRBV29-1

CDR3 DNA: TGTGCCACCAGCAGAGGGGCTAAACAGGGGGGGAGTTACATTCAGTACTTC
CDR3 protein: CATSRGAKQGGSYIQYF
clone size: .
CDR3 length: 17
J gene: TRBJ2-4
D gene: .
V gene: TRBV15

CDR3 DNA: TGTGCCAGCAGCCCGGTAGCGGGGTCCTACGAGCAGTACTTC
CDR3 protein: CASSPVAGSYEQYF
clone size: .
CDR3 length: 14
J gene: TRBJ2-7
D gene: TRBD2
V gene: TRBV9

CDR3 DNA: TGTGCCAGCAGGTGGGGGGGGAACGCTGGGGCCAACGTCCTGACTTTC
CDR3 protein: CASRWGGNAGANVLTF
clone size: .
CDR3 length: 16
J gene: TRBJ2-6
D gene: TRBD2
V gene: TRBV27

CDR3 DNA: TGTGCCAGCAGCCCAAACTCCCATTCACCCCTCCACTTT
CDR3 protein: CASSPNSHSPLHF
clone size: .
CDR3 length: 13
J gene: TRBJ1-6
D gene: .
V gene: TRBV7-3

CDR3 DNA: TGTGCCACCAGCAGAGGGGGAAGGGGGAACACTGAAGCTTTCTTT
CDR3 protein: CATSRGGRGNTEAFF
clone size: .
CDR3 length: 15
J gene: TRBJ1-1
D gene: .
V gene: TRBV15

CDR3 DNA: TGTGCCACCAGTGGGCCGGGACAGGGGTTCGGAAACACCATATATTTT
CDR3 protein: CATSGPGQGFGNTIYF
clone size: .
CDR3 length: 16
J gene: TRBJ1-3
D gene: TRBD1
V gene: TRBV24-1

CDR3 DNA: TGTGCCAGCAGGCTAACAGGGAGAGGTGAGCAGTTCTTC
CDR3 protein: CASRLTGRGEQFF
clone size: .
CDR3 length: 13
J gene: TRBJ2-1
D gene: .
V gene: TRBV28

CDR3 DNA: TGTGCCATCAATCGTGCGGTACAAGAGACCCAGTACTTC
CDR3 protein: CAINRAVQETQYF
clone size: .
CDR3 length: 13
J gene: TRBJ2-5
D gene: .
V gene: TRBV10-3

CDR3 DNA: TGTGCCAGCAGTACTCTAGCCTCCTACAATGAGCAGTTCTTC
CDR3 protein: CASSTLASYNEQFF
clone size: .
CDR3 length: 14
J gene: TRBJ2-1
D gene: .
V gene: TRBV6-5

CDR3 DNA: TGTGCCAGCAGCCAGCCAGTCAGGCAGAGCTCTGGAAACACCATATATTTT
CDR3 protein: CASSQPVRQSSGNTIYF
clone size: .
CDR3 length: 17
J gene: TRBJ1-3
D gene: .
V gene: TRBV12-1

CDR3 DNA: TGTGCCAGCAGTGAACCTTCAGGGGTGTCCGCAAAACTGTTTTTT
CDR3 protein: CASSEPSGVSAKLFF
clone size: .
CDR3 length: 15
J gene: TRBJ1-4
D gene: .
V gene: TRBV6-1

CDR3 DNA: TGTGCCAGCTCACGCATCAGAGACAGTTACAATGAGCAGTTCTTC
CDR3 protein: CASSRIRDSYNEQFF
clone size: few
CDR3 length: 15
J gene: TRBJ2-1
D gene: .
V gene: TRBV18

CDR3 DNA: TGCGCCAGCTTCCCCGGGGGACCCGGGGAGCTGTTTTTT
CDR3 protein: CASFPGGPGELFF
clone size: .
CDR3 length: 13
J gene: TRBJ2-2
D gene: .
V gene: TRBV5-1

CDR3 DNA: TGTGCCAGCAGTTTCTTGGGGCAGCAGCTGGCTTTCTTT
CDR3 protein: CASSFLGQQLAFF
clone size: .
CDR3 length: 13
J gene: TRBJ1-1
D gene: .
V gene: TRBV12-3/TRBV12-4

CDR3 DNA: TGTGCCAGCAGCGTGGGACAGGGAAACGAAAAACTGTTTTTT
CDR3 protein: CASSVGQGNEKLFF
clone size: .
CDR3 length: 14
J gene: TRBJ1-4
D gene: TRBD1
V gene: TRBV9

CDR3 DNA: TGTGCCAGTAGTACTGGGACAGGGACTTACTATGGCTACACCTTC
CDR3 protein: CASSTGTGTYYGYTF
clone size: .
CDR3 length: 15
J gene: TRBJ1-2
D gene: TRBD1
V gene: TRBV19

CDR3 DNA: TGTGCCAGCAGCTTAGGGGTGACGTGGGGCAACTCGGGCGGCTACACCTTC
CDR3 protein: CASSLGVTWGNSGGYTF
clone size: .
CDR3 length: 17
J gene: TRBJ1-2
D gene: .
V gene: TRBV11-2

CDR3 DNA: TGTGCCTGGAGTACATGGGGACAGGCGAACACTGAAGCTTTCTTT
CDR3 protein: CAWSTWGQANTEAFF
clone size: .
CDR3 length: 15
J gene: TRBJ1-1
D gene: TRBD1
V gene: TRBV30

CDR3 DNA: TGTGCCAGCTCACCACAGGGGTCCGATCAGCCCCAGCATTTT
CDR3 protein: CASSPQGSDQPQHF
clone size: few
CDR3 length: 14
J gene: TRBJ1-5
D gene: .
V gene: TRBV18

CDR3 DNA: TGTGCCAGCAGCTTAGATGTTTGGCTAGCGGGTGAGCAGTACTTC
CDR3 protein: CASSLDVWLAGEQYF
clone size: .
CDR3 length: 15
J gene: TRBJ2-7
D gene: TRBD2
V gene: TRBV11-2